These 23 T cell receptor beta chains share one sample of origin, sequenced in a study of PD-1 blockade in classical Hodgkin lymphoma. Time point denoted: cycle 4 day 1 (C4D1), after more than 5 weeks of nivolumab. Each patient's relapse followed autologous stem cell transplantation, and brentuximab vedotin exposure varied. Purification of CD4+ T cells from thawed PBMCs was achieved by magnetic negative selection. Data came from immunoSEQ multiplex PCR; TCRdb stores just in-frame clones and leaves some out. Found here are 8,500 to 13,000 clones, roughly four fifths of them singletons; the top ten hold about 3.5%. Sample: CD4+ T cells from blood, taken before the fourth cycle of nivolumab. Source of these receptors: a human donor with classical Hodgkin lymphoma.

The V call is TRBV6-6, the J call TRBJ1-5; D ambiguous. This CDR3 has 13 amino acids. Germline V gene lookup returns CDR1 MNHNY and CDR2 SVGAGI (reference sequence). V was cut by 2 bases and J by 0 bases, with 2 bases left in between. CDR3 coding DNA: TGTGCCAGCAGTTACAGTAGCAATCAGCCCCAGCATTTT. Its protein product is CASSYSSNQPQHF.

The count of this clone is one. V is TRBV5-1 and J is TRBJ2-7; possibly TRBD2 for D (6 bases). Germline loops: CDR1 SGHRS, CDR2 YFSETQ. The CDR3 runs to 13 residues. V dropped 2 bases and J dropped 3 bases, with 9 bases sitting between them. The CDR3 DNA reads TGCGCCAGCAGCTTCACGGGAGACTACGAGCAGTACTTC. Encoded protein: CASSFTGDYEQYF.

The V and J genes are TRBV5-1 and TRBJ2-5; the match to TRBD2 covers 12 bases. The CDR3 length is 14 residues. V was pared by 4 bases and J by 4 bases, with 2 bases of the junction left unmatched. CDR1 and CDR2 (germline): SGHRS, YFSETQ. The CDR3 DNA reads as TGCGCCAGCAGCCCGGGACTAGCGGGAGAGACCCAGTACTTC. Amino acids: CASSPGLAGETQYF.

The V and J genes are TRBV5-1 and TRBJ2-7; 7 nucleotides agree with TRBD1. This CDR3 spans 15 amino acids. With 0 bases clipped from V and 1 base from J, the junction kept 4 bases outside the gene matches. Germline V gives CDR1 SGHRS, CDR2 YFSETQ. In DNA, the CDR3 is TGCGCCAGCAGCTTGGGTGGGACAGCATCCTACGAGCAGTACTTC. The encoded protein is CASSLGGTASYEQYF.

CDR3 coding DNA: TGTGCCAGCAGTGACGGGTATGATCACAGTCCCCTGTTTTTT. This translates into CASSDGYDHSPLFF. V is TRBV25-1 and J is TRBJ1-4; D is undetermined. Germline CDR1 and CDR2: MGHDK and SYGVNS. V shed 3 bases and J shed 14 bases, with 19 bases lying between them. The CDR3 is 14 amino acids.

V and J are TRBV5-1 and TRBJ1-4, with D possibly TRBD1 on 6 matching bases. CDR3 length: 15 amino acids. V was cut by 4 bases and J by 5 bases, with 15 bases left in between. Germline lookup yields CDR1 SGHRS and CDR2 YFSETQ. The CDR3 is CASSAGQNRNEKLFF. The CDR3 bases are TGCGCCAGCAGCGCCGGACAGAATAGAAATGAAAAACTGTTTTTT.

V usage is TRBV11-3 and J usage is TRBJ2-7; TRBD1 might be the D (6 bases). V was trimmed by 5 bases and J by 5 bases, leaving 22 bases between them. This CDR3 spans 16 amino acids. Germline V lookup: CDR1 SGHNT, CDR2 YENEEA. Here the CDR3 reads CASSGKPATGLDEQYF. The CDR3 DNA follows: TGTGCCAGCAGCGGCAAACCGGCTACAGGGTTAGACGAGCAGTACTTC. Full variable domain (rest looked up from reference TRBV11-3 and TRBJ2-7): EAGVVQSPRYKIIEKKQPVAFWCNPISGHNTLYWYLQNLGQGPELLIRYENEEAVDDSQLPKDRFSAERLKGVDSTLKIQPAELGDSAVYLCASSGKPATGLDEQYFGPGTRLTVT.

The rearrangement uses TRBV6-1 and TRBJ2-1, with 10 bases lining up with TRBD2. Germline loops: CDR1 MNHNS, CDR2 SASEGT. The CDR3 loop spans 15 amino acids. J was trimmed by 7 bases and V by 2 bases; bases with no gene match: 5. The DNA for the CDR3 is TGTGCCAGCAGTGAACCAGCGGGAGGGAGGAATGAGCAGTTCTTC. Protein: CASSEPAGGRNEQFF.

This rearrangement joins TRBV19 to TRBJ2-7; D may be TRBD1 (5 bases). Per the germline V gene, CDR1 is LNHDA and CDR2 is SQIVND (reference sequence). Trimming removed 3 bases from V and 1 base from J, with 7 bases in between. This CDR3 has 13 amino acids. This chain's CDR3 is CASSIRQSYEQYF. In nucleotides, the CDR3 is TGTGCCAGTAGTATTAGACAGTCCTACGAGCAGTACTTC.

The chain employs TRBV5-6 and TRBJ2-2; D is uncertain. V shed 4 bases and J shed 6 bases, with 10 bases lying between them. Germline loops: CDR1 SGHDT, CDR2 YYEEEE. The CDR3 covers 13 residues. The CDR3, as DNA: TGTGCCAGCAGCAAGACTGGTCCCGGGGAGCTGTTTTTT. This sequence encodes CASSKTGPGELFF.

The genes are TRBV5-4 and TRBJ2-2, with a possible D match to TRBD1 (6 bases). From germline, CDR1 is SGHNT and CDR2 YYREEE (reference sequence). Trimming shortened V by 4 bases and J by 1 base, and 14 bases separated the two germline ends. CDR3 size: 16 residues. For the CDR3, the DNA is TGTGCCAGCAGCACCCAGGGGCGAGGGAACACCGGGGAGCTGTTTTTT. Amino acid sequence: CASSTQGRGNTGELFF.

V is TRBV11-2 and J is TRBJ1-1; TRBD1 is a possible D gene (6 bases). V was trimmed by 5 bases and J by 4 bases, leaving 11 bases between them. This CDR3 spans 13 amino acids. CDR1 is SGHAT, CDR2 FQNNGV, per germline. CDR3 residues: CASSKRGSTEAFF. The CDR3 DNA is TGTGCCAGCAGCAAGAGGGGGAGCACTGAAGCTTTCTTT. The variable domain in full, completed from reference TRBV11-2 and TRBJ1-1, reads EAGVAQSPRYKIIEKRQSVAFWCNPISGHATLYWYQQILGQGPKLLIQFQNNGVVDDSQLPKDRFSAERLKGVDSTLKIQPAKLEDSAVYLCASSKRGSTEAFFGQGTRLTVV.

The rearrangement links TRBV5-6 to TRBJ1-4; 10 nucleotides line up with TRBD1. The CDR3 totals 14 residues. V was pared by 3 bases and J by 10 bases, with 6 bases of the junction left unmatched. CDR1 is SGHDT and CDR2 is YYEEEE in the germline V gene. CDR3 sequence reads: CASSSTGGIPKLFF. In nucleotides, the CDR3 is TGTGCCAGCAGCTCGACAGGGGGCATCCCAAAACTGTTTTTT.

This clone was counted a few times. The V gene is TRBV28, the J gene TRBJ2-7; 9 positions agree with TRBD2. Germline V lookup: CDR1 MDHEN, CDR2 SYDVKM. V was pared by 8 bases and J by 7 bases, with 18 bases of the junction left unmatched. The CDR3 loop spans 16 amino acids. Here the CDR3 DNA reads TGTGCCAGCCCCGCAACCGGGAGCGGGGGGATCGGTGAGCAGTACTTC. It yields the protein CASPATGSGGIGEQYF.

The chain has TRBV30 and TRBJ2-2; D is possibly TRBD1 (6 bases). CDR3 length: 16 amino acids. The V gene lost 3 bases and the J gene lost 5 bases, with 19 bases spanning the gap. The germline gives CDR1 GTSNPN, CDR2 SVGIG (reference sequence). CDR3 bases: TGTGCCTGGAGGGAACCTGGGGGCTCGAGGACCGGGGAGCTGTTTTTT. It yields the protein CAWREPGGSRTGELFF.

This clone appeared once. This rearrangement joins TRBV27 to TRBJ2-5; D is uncertain. This CDR3 has 13 residues. Germline CDR1 and CDR2: MNHEY and SMNVEV (reference sequence). V lost 4 bases and J lost 1, with 7 bases in between. The DNA of the CDR3 is TGTGCCAGCAGTTCCAGGCTCCAAGAGACCCAGTACTTC. This gives the protein CASSSRLQETQYF.

The chain recombines TRBV6-1 with TRBJ2-5; D not certain. The germline V gene encodes CDR1 MNHNS and CDR2 SASEGT. V was trimmed by 7 bases and J by 0 bases, leaving 3 bases between them. The CDR3 sequence is 11 residues long. CDR3 sequence: CASTNQETQYF. The DNA of the CDR3 is TGTGCCAGCACCAACCAAGAGACCCAGTACTTC.

The chain links TRBV29-1 to TRBJ1-1; D is ambiguous. The CDR3 extends over 10 amino acids. The germline V and J ends were trimmed by 3 bases and 7 bases, with 6 bases remaining between them. The germline V gene encodes CDR1 SQVTM and CDR2 ANQGSEA. The CDR3 nucleotides are TGCAGCGTTGATACAGATGAAGCTTTCTTT. Its protein is CSVDTDEAFF.

The chain has TRBV7-2 and TRBJ1-1; D is unclear. CDR1 and CDR2 (germline): SGHTA, FQGNSA. This CDR3 comprises 15 residues. V was clipped by 5 bases and J by 1 base, with 14 bases between them. The CDR3 nucleotides read TGTGCCAGCAGCCCTAGGCTCTACGGGAACACTGAAGCTTTCTTT. Its protein product is CASSPRLYGNTEAFF.

V usage is TRBV28 and J usage is TRBJ2-7; 12 nucleotides agree with TRBD2. This CDR3 is built from 16 residues. Unmatched junction bases numbered 13, after V lost 6 bases and J lost 7 bases. The germline V gene has CDR1 MDHEN and CDR2 SYDVKM. The DNA for the CDR3 is TGTGCCAGCAGAAGGCTAGCGGGAGGGCCGATGTGGGAGCAGTACTTC. Residues: CASRRLAGGPMWEQYF.

This chain joins TRBV5-5 and TRBJ2-5; no clear D. Germline-derived CDR1 and CDR2 are SGHKS and YYEKEE (reference sequence). V was trimmed by 0 bases and J by 2 bases, leaving 11 bases between them. The CDR3 is made up of 15 amino acids. CDR3 protein: CASSLDVTVQETQYF. The CDR3 DNA sequence: TGTGCCAGCAGCTTGGATGTTACAGTACAAGAGACCCAGTACTTC.

V gene TRBV18 combines with J gene TRBJ2-7; 8 nucleotides match TRBD1. V lost 3 bases to trimming and J lost 6 bases; unmatched junction nucleotides: 4. Germline values: CDR1 KGHSH, CDR2 LQKENI. The CDR3 totals 13 residues. The CDR3 sequence: CASSPGRGPEQYF. Here the CDR3 DNA reads TGTGCCAGCTCACCGGGCAGGGGGCCCGAGCAGTACTTC. The variable domain in full, completed from reference TRBV18 and TRBJ2-7, reads NAGVMQNPRHLVRRRGQEARLRCSPMKGHSHVYWYRQLPEEGLKFMVYLQKENIIDESGMPKERFSAEFPKEGPSILRIQQVVRGDSAAYFCASSPGRGPEQYFGPGTRLTVT.

The sample holds a few counts of this clone. The rearrangement links TRBV2 to TRBJ2-7; weak D call: TRBD2 (7 bases). The CDR3 runs to 14 residues. Germline CDR1 is SNHLY and CDR2 is FYNNEI. V lost 7 bases and J 6 bases, leaving 19 bases between the germline ends. As DNA, the CDR3 is TGTGCCAGCAAGGCAGGGGCTAGCGGAGTCGAGCAGTACTTC. Translation: CASKAGASGVEQYF.